This record looks at one T cell receptor beta chain sequence and its context. Its antigen target is currently unknown. No base quality information exists; no much larger clone differs at one position. This entry comes from a study of blood T cell repertoires in COVID-19 (TCRdb year 2020). For the wider study: Samples covering the acute and convalescent phases of COVID-19 were provided by collaborators in the United States, Italy and Spain. The material from the prospective study consisted of cDNA or gDNA derived from T cells, B-cell-depleted T cells, or PBMCs. Subjects who had been exposed to COVID-19, were actively infected with it, or had recovered from it provided the deeply sampled blood TCRbeta repertoires that made up the dataset. The repertoires were released in a freely available public database intended as a resource for research on the immune response to SARS-CoV-2. The samples were drawn from two sources: the first 160 participants of the ongoing ImmuneRACE study, and 1,254 subjects contributed by 6 global collaborators. Sample metadata almost always included a de-identified subject ID, COVID-19 status, age in years and sex. Where available, HLA class I and class II types were taken from metadata supplied by the sample provider and were not determined by assay-based typing. The paper as a whole reports these results and caveats: The quantity of clinical and demographic metadata differed by source and by participant and was supplied without curation.

TCRbeta CDR3 regions were amplified from genomic DNA by means of the immunoSEQ Assay, a bias-controlled multiplex PCR. In the original analysis: Within the assay, amplification of reference gene primers was used to estimate how many nucleated cells each sample contained. Sequence reads were collapsed and filtered to measure the absolute abundance of every unique TCRbeta CDR3 rearrangement. For each sample, productive Simpson clonality was calculated as the square root of Simpson's diversity index over productive rearrangements. The clones in this table, taken by TCRdb from immuneACCESS, are in-frame only. Not every clone is retained; where verified, under half of the shortfall comes from an unresolved V gene, and the cause of the rest is unknown. V, J and clone size reflect that table, while D and trimming were determined from the DNA. The sample contains more than 150,000 clones, around 85% of them found a single time. The top ten clones comprise approximately 15% of the sample.

Trimming takes 3 bases from V and 6 bases from J, and the germline ends sit 12 bases apart. Measured from the cysteine to the phenylalanine, the CDR3 is 14 residues long. Of the read, only the CDR3 DNA is kept; its 42 bases are in frame from base 1. The germline V gene (reference sequence) provides CDR1 LNHDA and CDR2 SQIVND. A second Seattle source provided samples from volunteer blood donors who had recovered from COVID-19. Collaborating institutions collected whole blood in K2EDTA tubes following their own protocols. For TCRbeta analysis, collaborators shipped samples in one of three forms: frozen whole blood, isolated PBMCs, or DNA extracted from either of those sample types.

The V gene is TRBV19 and the J gene is TRBJ1-5; the D region possibly corresponds to TRBD1 (6 bases align). The TCR originated in a man aged 45-60 years who had recovered from COVID-19. The sequencing sample was made of peripheral blood. The CDR3 in this case is CASSIYRGAQPQHF. The nucleotide sequence is TGTGCCAGTAGTATTTATCGGGGGGCTCAGCCCCAGCATTTT.